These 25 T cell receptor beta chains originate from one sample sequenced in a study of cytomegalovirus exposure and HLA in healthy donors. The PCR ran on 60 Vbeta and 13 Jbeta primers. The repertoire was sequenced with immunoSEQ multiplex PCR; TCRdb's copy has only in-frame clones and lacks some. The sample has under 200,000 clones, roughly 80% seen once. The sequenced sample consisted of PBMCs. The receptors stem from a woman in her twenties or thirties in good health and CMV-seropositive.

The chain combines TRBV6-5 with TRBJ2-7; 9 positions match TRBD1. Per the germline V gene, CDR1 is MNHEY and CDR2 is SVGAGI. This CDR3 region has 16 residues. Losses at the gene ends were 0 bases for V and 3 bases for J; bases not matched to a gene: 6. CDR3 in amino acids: CASSYSPGTGLYEQYF. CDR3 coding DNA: TGTGCCAGCAGTTACTCGCCAGGGACAGGGCTCTACGAGCAGTACTTC.

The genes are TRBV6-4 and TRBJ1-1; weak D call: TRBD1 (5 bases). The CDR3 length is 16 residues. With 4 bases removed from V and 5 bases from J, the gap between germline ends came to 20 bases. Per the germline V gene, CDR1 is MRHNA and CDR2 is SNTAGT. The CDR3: CASSVRFTGERTEAFF. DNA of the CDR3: TGTGCCAGCAGTGTGAGATTTACGGGGGAGCGAACTGAAGCTTTCTTT.

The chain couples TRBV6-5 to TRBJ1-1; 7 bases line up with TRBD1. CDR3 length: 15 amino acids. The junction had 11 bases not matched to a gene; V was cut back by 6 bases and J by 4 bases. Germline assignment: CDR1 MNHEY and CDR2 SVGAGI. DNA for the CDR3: TGTGCCAGCAGCGCCCGGCAGGGGGTCTTCACTGAAGCTTTCTTT. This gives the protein CASSARQGVFTEAFF.

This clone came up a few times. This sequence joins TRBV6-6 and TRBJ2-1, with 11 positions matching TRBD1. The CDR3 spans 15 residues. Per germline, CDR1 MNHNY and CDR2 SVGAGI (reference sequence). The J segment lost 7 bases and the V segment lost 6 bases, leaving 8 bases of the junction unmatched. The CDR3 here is CASSHTGTGGNEQFF. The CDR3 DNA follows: TGTGCCAGCAGCCACACCGGGACAGGGGGAAATGAGCAGTTCTTC.

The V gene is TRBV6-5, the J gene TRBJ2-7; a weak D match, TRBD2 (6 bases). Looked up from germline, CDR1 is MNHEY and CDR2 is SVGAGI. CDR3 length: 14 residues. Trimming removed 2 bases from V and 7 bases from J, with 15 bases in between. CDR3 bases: TGTGCCAGCAGTTACGCGCAGGGTGGGAGGGAGCAGTACTTC. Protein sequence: CASSYAQGGREQYF.

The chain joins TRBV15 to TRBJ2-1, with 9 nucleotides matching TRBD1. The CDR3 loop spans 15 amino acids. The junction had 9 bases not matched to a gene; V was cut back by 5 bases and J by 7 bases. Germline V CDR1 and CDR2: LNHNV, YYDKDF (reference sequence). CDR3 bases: TGTGCCACCAGCCCTCCGGGACAGGGAATTAATGAGCAGTTCTTC. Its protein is CATSPPGQGINEQFF.

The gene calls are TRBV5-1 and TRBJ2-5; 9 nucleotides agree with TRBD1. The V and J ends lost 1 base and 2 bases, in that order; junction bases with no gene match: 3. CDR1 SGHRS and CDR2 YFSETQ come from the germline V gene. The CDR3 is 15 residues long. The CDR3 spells CASSLSGTGQETQYF. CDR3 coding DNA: TGCGCCAGCAGCTTGTCCGGGACAGGGCAAGAGACCCAGTACTTC.

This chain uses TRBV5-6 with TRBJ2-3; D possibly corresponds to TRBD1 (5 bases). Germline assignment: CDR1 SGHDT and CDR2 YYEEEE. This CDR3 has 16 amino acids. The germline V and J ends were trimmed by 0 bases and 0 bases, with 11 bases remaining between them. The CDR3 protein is CASSLALGPSTDTQYF. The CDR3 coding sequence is TGTGCCAGCAGCTTGGCTCTGGGGCCAAGCACAGATACGCAGTATTTT.

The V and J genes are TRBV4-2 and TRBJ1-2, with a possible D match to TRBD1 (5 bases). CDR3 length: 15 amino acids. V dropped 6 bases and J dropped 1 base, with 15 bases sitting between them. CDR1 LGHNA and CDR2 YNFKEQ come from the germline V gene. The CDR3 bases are TGTGCCAGCAGAACCCCGGGGGAAAATAACTATGGCTACACCTTC. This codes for CASRTPGENNYGYTF.

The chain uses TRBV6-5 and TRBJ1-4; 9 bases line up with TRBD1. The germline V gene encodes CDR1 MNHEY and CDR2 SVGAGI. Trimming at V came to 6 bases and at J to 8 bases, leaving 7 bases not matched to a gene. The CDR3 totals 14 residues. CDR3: CASSRTGEEEKLFF. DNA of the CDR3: TGTGCCAGCAGCCGGACAGGGGAGGAGGAAAAACTGTTTTTT.

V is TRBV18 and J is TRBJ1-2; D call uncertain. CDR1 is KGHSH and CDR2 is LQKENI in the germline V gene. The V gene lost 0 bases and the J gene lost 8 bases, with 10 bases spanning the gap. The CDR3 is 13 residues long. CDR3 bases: TGTGCCAGCTCACCACCGTTCCCGTTAGGCTACACCTTC. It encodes CASSPPFPLGYTF.

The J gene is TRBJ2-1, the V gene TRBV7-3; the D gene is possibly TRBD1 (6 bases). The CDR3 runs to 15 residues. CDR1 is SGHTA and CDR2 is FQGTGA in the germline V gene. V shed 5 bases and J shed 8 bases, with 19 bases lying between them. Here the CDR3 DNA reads TGTGCCAGCAGCCAAGGGGTGGGGGCCGGAGATGAGCAGTTCTTC. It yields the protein CASSQGVGAGDEQFF.

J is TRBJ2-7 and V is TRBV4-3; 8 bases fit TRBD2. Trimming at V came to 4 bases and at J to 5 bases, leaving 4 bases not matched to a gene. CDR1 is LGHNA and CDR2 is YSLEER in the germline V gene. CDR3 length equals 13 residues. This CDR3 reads CASSPPGGHEQYF. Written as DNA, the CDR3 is TGCGCCAGCAGCCCCCCGGGAGGGCACGAGCAGTACTTC.

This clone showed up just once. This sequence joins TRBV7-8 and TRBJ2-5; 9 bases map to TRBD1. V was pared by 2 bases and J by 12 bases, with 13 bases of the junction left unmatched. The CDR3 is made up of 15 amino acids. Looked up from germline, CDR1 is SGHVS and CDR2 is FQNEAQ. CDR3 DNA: TGTGCCAGCAGCTTATCGGGACAGGGAACGTCCGGGGAGTACTTC. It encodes CASSLSGQGTSGEYF.

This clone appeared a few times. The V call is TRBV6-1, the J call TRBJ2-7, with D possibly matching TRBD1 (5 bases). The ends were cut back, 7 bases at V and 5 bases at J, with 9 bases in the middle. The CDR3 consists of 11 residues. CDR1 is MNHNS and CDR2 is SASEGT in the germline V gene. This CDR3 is CASKQVHEQYF. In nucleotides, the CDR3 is TGTGCCAGCAAACAGGTCCACGAGCAGTACTTC.

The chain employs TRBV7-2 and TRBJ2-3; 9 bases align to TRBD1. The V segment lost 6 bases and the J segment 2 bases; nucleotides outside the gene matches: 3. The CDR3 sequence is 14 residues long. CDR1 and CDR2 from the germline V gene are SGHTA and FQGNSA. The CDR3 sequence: CASRRDRDTDTQYF. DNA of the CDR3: TGTGCCAGCAGGCGGGACAGGGACACAGATACGCAGTATTTT.

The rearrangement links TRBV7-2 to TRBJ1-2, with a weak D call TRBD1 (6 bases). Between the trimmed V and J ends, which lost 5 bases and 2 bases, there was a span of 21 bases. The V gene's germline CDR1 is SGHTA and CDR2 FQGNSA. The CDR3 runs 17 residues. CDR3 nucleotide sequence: TGTGCCAGCAGCGTACGGGACAAGAAATGGGTCAACTATGGCTACACCTTC. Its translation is CASSVRDKKWVNYGYTF.

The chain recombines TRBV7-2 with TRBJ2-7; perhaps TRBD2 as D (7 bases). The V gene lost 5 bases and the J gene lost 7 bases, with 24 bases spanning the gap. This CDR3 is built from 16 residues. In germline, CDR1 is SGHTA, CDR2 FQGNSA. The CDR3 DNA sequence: TGTGCCAGCAGCCCCTTTTCGGGGGGCCCCCGATGGGAGCAGTACTTC. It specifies CASSPFSGGPRWEQYF.

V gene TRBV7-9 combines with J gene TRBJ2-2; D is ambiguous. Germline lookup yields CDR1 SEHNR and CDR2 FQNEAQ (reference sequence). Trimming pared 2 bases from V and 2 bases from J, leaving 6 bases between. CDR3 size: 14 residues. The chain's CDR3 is CASSLLLNTGELFF. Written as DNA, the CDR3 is TGTGCCAGCAGCTTACTACTAAACACCGGGGAGCTGTTTTTT.

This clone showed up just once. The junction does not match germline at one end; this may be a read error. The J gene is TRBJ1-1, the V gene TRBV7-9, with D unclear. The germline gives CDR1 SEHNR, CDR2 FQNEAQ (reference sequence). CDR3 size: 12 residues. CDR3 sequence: CSSSRQNTEAFF. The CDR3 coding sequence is TGTTCCAGCAGCCGACAGAACACTGAAGCTTTCTTT.

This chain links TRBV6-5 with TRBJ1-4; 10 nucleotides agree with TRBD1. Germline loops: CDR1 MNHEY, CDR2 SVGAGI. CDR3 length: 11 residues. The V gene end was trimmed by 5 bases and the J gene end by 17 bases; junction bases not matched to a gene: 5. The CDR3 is CASSNGQGEFF. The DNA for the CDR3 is TGTGCCAGCAGTAACGGACAGGGGGAATTTTTT.

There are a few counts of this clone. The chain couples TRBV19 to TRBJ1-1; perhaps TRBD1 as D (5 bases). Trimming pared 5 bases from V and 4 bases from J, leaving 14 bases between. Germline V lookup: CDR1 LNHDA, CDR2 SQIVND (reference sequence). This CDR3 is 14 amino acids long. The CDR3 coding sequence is TGTGCCAGTAGTCTCTCTTGGGGGGGCACTGAAGCTTTCTTT. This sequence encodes CASSLSWGGTEAFF.

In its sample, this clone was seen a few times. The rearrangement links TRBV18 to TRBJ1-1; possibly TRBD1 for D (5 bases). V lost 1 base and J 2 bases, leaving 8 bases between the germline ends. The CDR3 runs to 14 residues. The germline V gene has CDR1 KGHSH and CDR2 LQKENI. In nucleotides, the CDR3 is TGTGCCAGCTCACCACAACAGGTCAACACTGAAGCTTTCTTT. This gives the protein CASSPQQVNTEAFF.

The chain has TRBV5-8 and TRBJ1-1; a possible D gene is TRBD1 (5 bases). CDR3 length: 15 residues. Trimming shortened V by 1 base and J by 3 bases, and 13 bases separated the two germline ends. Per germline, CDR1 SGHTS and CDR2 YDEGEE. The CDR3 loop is CASSLWRGADTEAFF. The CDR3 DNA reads TGTGCCAGCAGCTTGTGGAGGGGCGCGGACACTGAAGCTTTCTTT.

CDR3 sequence reads: CASSPTGGSGNTIYF. The CDR3 DNA reads as TGTGCCAGCAGCCCTACAGGGGGATCTGGAAACACCATATATTTT. V gene TRBV7-3 combines with J gene TRBJ1-3; 8 nucleotides match TRBD1. This CDR3 spans 15 amino acids. V gave up 5 bases and J gave up 1 base; unmatched junction bases: 4. The germline V gene encodes CDR1 SGHTA and CDR2 FQGTGA.